Included here is one T cell receptor (beta chain) sequence, with context. Its antigen specificity is not known. No much larger clonotype is one base removed from it; base qualities were not supplied. Libraries were made using 5' RACE. Sequencing took place on an Illumina HiSeq 2000. A universal primer binding site was introduced by template switching, and a unique molecular identifier was present in the final cDNA, enabling accurate counting of TCR cDNA molecules. Specific primers in the conserved constant-segment region were used to synthesize first-strand cDNA for the TCR alpha and beta chains. To control for contamination, every cDNA library carried two barcodes: a SMART-Mk sample barcode plus Illumina barcodes. Two successive PCR steps introduced TruSeq adapter sequences along with Illumina sample barcodes. Sequencing of the TCR alpha and beta cDNA libraries was done on the Illumina HiSeq platform using custom primers. Concerning the study's data processing: Raw reads were processed with MiGEC to extract unique molecular identifiers, and MiXCR was used to determine CDR3 positions. For each individual, recombination models were inferred using an EM algorithm with the repgenHMM and IGoR tools. The analysis of shared clonotypes was done with the tcR package in R, with sharing normalized by the product of cloneset sizes. Out-of-frame nonproductive sequences were analyzed to study raw recombination free of thymic and clonal selection effects. The public reads were reprocessed in TCRdb via fastp at Q25 and MiXCR, keeping in-frame beta chains. One record per CDR3 amino acid sequence lists the most common genes and DNA. V and J calls and clone size were set by TCRdb, not the authors. This sample has 550,000 to 700,000 distinct CDR3 sequences in its table, and about 20% of those were observed once. The top ten clones comprise roughly 4% of the sample.

This entry belongs to a study of identical twins (TCRdb year 2016). In terms of the full investigation: To test whether fetal clonotypes persist, this study deep-sequenced TCR alpha and beta repertoires from monozygotic twins, from unrelated adults of various ages, and from cord blood. To rule out contamination, replicate twin experiments were performed at different times with different library preparation protocols. On the study overall, not on this receptor specifically: Invariant T cells such as MAIT and iNKT could partly confound zero-insertion analyses, though diverse VJ usage argued against this for most clonotypes. Excess twin sharing in beta out-of-frame sequences was weaker because fewer shared sequences lowered the signal-to-noise ratio. Out-of-frame TCR alpha sharing in monozygotic twins was systematically underestimated by recombination models, whereas sharing between unrelated individuals was in agreement with the recombination models. Because the same donors could not be followed over many years, the conclusions depended on cross-sectional statistical analysis. Compared with coincidental sharing between unrelated individuals, an excess of low generation-probability sequences was observed among out-of-frame TCR alpha sequences shared between twins. Abundant cord blood beta clonotypes had fewer insertions, young adult naive repertoires showed a similar but weaker trend, and memory repertoires showed no such trend.

There are 16 amino acids in the CDR3, from cysteine to phenylalanine inclusive. Only the CDR3 part of the read is kept: 48 bases, read in frame from the first base. Trimming at the junction amounts to 1 base on V and 5 bases on J, and the germline ends lie 17 bases apart. Looking up the germline V gene yields CDR1 LGHNA and CDR2 YSLEER. All donors were healthy Caucasians. Three pairs of female monozygotic twins, all aged 18 to 29 years, were included in the twin cohort. RNA for TCR libraries was isolated from peripheral blood mononuclear cells. In addition, the sample was reused for a study of T cells expressing NK-cell markers. The second study's authors report: Three sorted T-cell subsets (CD3+CD56+NKG2C+, CD3+CD56+NKG2C- and CD3+CD56-NKG2C+) from 7 to 9 donors had their TCR beta-chain repertoires profiled. Among the eight sequenced donors, only one was HCMV-seronegative, while the other seven were HCMV-seropositive. In several experiments an anti-gammadeltaTCR antibody was added to restrict sorting to alphabetaTCR-expressing T cells. In over five donors, the dominant CD3+CD56+NKG2C+ clonotypes were among the top 10 CD8+ clonotypes and accounted for roughly 1.0-7.5% of CD8+ T cells. Those dominant clonotypes were again the most abundant among CD3+CD56-NKG2C+ cells in a handful of donors, at about 28.3-60.1%. Whether the expanded NKG2C-expressing T cell clones were specific for HCMV antigens was left unclear. The eight sequenced donors were randomly selected healthy volunteers, three men and five women. HCMV serostatus was determined by detecting HCMV-specific IgG in serum with a commercial ELISA kit. For roughly six donors, bulk peripheral blood T-cell repertoires were also sequenced from unsorted PBMC. Reads were demultiplexed and grouped by UMI with MIGEC, and clonotypes were assembled and quantified with MiTCR. To exclude erroneous sequences, only TCR cDNA sequences supported by at least two reads were retained. The tcR package was used for downstream repertoire analysis, and clonotypes were matched across fractions by CDR3 nucleotide sequence plus V segment. VDJmatch was used to annotate antigen specificity against VDJdb, with one amino acid substitution in CDR3 allowed.

The sample taken for sequencing was PBMCs. This clonotype originated in a woman aged 18-35 years in good health. The chain links TRBV4-3 with TRBJ1-1, with a tentative D gene TRBD1 over 5 matching bases. CDR3 region: CASSQVYTGERTEAFF. The nucleotides are TGCGCCAGCAGCCAAGTTTACACGGGGGAGAGGACTGAAGCTTTCTTT.